Given below is one T cell receptor (beta chain) in context. The sample belongs to a study of blood T cell repertoires in COVID-19. The assay was immunoSEQ multiplex PCR, and TCRdb's table has in-frame clones only and misses some. This repertoire shows nearly 350,000 clones, approximately 84% found once; its top ten account for about 0.93%. Trimming cost V 6 bases and J 2 bases, with 12 bases left between them. Per the germline V gene, CDR1 is SNHLY and CDR2 is FYNNEI. There are 14 residues in the CDR3. This sequence joins TRBV2 and TRBJ2-3; tentative D call: TRBD1 (6 bases). This TCR was recovered from a young woman who had recovered from COVID-19. The sequenced sample was PBMCs or T cells enriched from blood (not recorded which). CDR3 loop: CASRDSSHTDTQYF. CDR3 bases: TGTGCCAGCAGGGACAGTTCCCACACAGATACGCAGTATTTT.